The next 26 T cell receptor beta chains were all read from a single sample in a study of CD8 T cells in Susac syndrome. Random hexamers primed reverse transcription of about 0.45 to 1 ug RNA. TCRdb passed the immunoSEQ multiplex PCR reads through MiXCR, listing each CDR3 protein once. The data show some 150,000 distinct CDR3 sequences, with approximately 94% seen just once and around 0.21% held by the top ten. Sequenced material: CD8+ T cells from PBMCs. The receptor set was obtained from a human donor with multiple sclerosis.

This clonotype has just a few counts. In nucleotides, the CDR3 is TGCAGCGTTGAAGCCCGAGGGAATCTAGCGGGAGACTACGAGCAGTACTTC. Translating it yields CSVEARGNLAGDYEQYF. This chain joins TRBV29-1 and TRBJ2-7, with TRBD2 matching 10 bases. The CDR3 sequence is 17 residues long. J was trimmed by 3 bases and V by 1 base; bases with no gene match: 12. Looked up from germline, CDR1 is SQVTM and CDR2 is ANQGSEA.

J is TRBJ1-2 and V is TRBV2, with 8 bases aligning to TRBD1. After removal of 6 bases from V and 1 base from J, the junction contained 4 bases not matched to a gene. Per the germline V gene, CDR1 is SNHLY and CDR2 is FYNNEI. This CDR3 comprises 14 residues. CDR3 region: CASRTQGDNYGYTF. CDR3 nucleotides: TGTGCCAGCAGGACACAGGGGGATAACTATGGCTACACCTTC.

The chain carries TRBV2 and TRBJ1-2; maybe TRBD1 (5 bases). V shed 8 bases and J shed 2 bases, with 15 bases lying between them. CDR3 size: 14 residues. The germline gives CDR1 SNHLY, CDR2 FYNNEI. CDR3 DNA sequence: TGTGCCAGCCCTGAGGGGCGCGGGAACTATGGCTACACCTTC. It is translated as CASPEGRGNYGYTF.

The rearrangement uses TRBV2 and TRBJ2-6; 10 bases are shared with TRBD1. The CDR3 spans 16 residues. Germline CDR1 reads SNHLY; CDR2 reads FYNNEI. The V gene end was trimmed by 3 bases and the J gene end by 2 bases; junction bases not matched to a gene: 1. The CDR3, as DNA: TGTGCCAGCAGTGAGGGACAGGGGCCTGGGGCCAACGTCCTGACTTTC. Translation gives CASSEGQGPGANVLTF. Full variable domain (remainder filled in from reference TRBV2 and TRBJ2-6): EPEVTQTPSHQVTQMGQEVILRCVPISNHLYFYWYRQILGQKVEFLVSFYNNEISEKSEIFDDQFSVERPDGSNFTLKIRSTKLEDSAMYFCASSEGQGPGANVLTFGAGSRLTVL.

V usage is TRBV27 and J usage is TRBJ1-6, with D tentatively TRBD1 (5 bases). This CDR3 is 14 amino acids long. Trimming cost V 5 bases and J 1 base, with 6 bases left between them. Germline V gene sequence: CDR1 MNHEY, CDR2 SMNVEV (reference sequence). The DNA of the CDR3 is TGTGCCAGCAGTGGGGGATCCTATAATTCACCCCTCCACTTT. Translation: CASSGGSYNSPLHF.

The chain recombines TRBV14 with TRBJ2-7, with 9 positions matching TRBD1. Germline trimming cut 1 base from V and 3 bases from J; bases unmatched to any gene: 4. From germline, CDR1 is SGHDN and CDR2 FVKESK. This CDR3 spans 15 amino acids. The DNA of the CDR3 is TGTGCCAGCAGCCAAGGACCGGGACAGGGCTACGAGCAGTACTTC. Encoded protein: CASSQGPGQGYEQYF. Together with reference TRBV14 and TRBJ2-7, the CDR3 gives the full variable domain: EAGVTQFPSHSVIEKGQTVTLRCDPISGHDNLYWYRRVMGKEIKFLLHFVKESKQDESGMPNNRFLAERTGGTYSTLKVQPAELEDSGVYFCASSQGPGQGYEQYFGPGTRLTVT.

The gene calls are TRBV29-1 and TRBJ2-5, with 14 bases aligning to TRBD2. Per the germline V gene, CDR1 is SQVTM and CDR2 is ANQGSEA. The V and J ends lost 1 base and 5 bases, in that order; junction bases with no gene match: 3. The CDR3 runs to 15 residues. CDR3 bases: TGCAGCGTTGAAGGACTAGCGGGGGGGCGTGAGACCCAGTACTTC. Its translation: CSVEGLAGGRETQYF.

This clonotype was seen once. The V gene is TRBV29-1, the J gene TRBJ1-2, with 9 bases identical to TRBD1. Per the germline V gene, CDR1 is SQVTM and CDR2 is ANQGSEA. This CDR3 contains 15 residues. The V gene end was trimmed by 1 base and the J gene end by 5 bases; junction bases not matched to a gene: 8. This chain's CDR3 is CSVEGRGDRVYGYTF. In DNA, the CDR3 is TGCAGCGTTGAAGGACGTGGGGACAGGGTTTATGGCTACACCTTC.

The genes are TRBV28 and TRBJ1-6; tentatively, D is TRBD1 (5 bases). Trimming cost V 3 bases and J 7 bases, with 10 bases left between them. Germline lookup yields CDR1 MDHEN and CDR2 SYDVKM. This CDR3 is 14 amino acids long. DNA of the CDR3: TGTGCCAGCAGTTTGCCGGGGACCAATTCACCCCTCCACTTT. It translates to CASSLPGTNSPLHF.

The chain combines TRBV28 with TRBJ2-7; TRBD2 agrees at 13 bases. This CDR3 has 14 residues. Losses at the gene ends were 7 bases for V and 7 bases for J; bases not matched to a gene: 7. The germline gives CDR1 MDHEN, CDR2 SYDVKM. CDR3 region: CASTWTSGGGEQYF. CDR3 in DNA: TGTGCCAGCACCTGGACTAGCGGGGGTGGGGAGCAGTACTTC.

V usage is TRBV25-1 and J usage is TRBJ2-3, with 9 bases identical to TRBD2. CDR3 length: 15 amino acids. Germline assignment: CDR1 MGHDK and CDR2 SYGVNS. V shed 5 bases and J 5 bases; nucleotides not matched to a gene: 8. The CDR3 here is CASSWVSGGRDTQYF. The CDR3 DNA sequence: TGTGCCAGCAGTTGGGTTAGCGGGGGCCGAGATACGCAGTATTTT.

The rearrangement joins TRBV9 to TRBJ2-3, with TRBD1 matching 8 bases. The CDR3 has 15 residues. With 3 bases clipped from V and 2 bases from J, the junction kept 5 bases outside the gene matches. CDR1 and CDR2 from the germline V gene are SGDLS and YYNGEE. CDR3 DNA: TGTGCCAGCAGCGACGGACAGGGACTCACAGATACGCAGTATTTT. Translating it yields CASSDGQGLTDTQYF.

The CDR3 coding sequence is TGTGCCAGCAGCCCTCGGGACAGCCGCCACGAGCAGTACTTC. Translated, it gives CASSPRDSRHEQYF. This rearrangement joins TRBV7-9 to TRBJ2-7, with TRBD1 matching over 7 bases. The CDR3 covers 14 residues. Per germline, CDR1 SEHNR and CDR2 FQNEAQ (reference sequence). Losses at the gene ends were 5 bases for V and 5 bases for J; bases not matched to a gene: 9.

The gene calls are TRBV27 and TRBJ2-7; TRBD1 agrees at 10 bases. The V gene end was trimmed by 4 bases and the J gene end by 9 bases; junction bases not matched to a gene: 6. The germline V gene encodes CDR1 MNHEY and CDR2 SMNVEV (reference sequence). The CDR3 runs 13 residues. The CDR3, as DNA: TGTGCCAGCAGTTGGACAGGGGGGCAAGGGCAGTACTTC. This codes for CASSWTGGQGQYF.

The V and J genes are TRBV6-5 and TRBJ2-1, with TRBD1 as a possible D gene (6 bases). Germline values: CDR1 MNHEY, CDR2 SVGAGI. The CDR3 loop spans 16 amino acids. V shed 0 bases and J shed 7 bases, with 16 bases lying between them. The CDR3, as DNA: TGTGCCAGCAGTTACTCGCAGGGGTTATCGCGGAATGAGCAGTTCTTC. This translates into CASSYSQGLSRNEQFF.

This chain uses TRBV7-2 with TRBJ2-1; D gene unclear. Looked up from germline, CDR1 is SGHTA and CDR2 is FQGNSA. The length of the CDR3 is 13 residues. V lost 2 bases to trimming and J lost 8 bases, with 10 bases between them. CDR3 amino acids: CASSLRKHDEQFF. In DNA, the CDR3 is TGTGCCAGCAGCTTAAGGAAGCACGATGAGCAGTTCTTC. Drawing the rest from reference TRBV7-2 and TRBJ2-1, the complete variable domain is GAGVSQSPSNKVTEKGKDVELRCDPISGHTALYWYRQSLGQGLEFLIYFQGNSAPDKSGLPSDRFSAERTGGSVSTLTIQRTQQEDSAVYLCASSLRKHDEQFFGPGTRLTVL.

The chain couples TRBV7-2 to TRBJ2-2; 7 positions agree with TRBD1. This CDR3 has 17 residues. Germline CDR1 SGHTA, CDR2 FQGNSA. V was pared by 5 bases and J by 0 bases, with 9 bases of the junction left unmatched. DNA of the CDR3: TGTGCCAGCAGCCCGAGGGGACAGCACGCGAACACCGGGGAGCTGTTTTTT. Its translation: CASSPRGQHANTGELFF.

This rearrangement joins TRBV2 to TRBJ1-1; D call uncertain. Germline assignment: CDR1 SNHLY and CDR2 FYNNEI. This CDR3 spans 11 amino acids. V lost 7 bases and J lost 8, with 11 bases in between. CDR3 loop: CASITAREAFF. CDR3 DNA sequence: TGTGCCAGCATTACAGCACGAGAAGCTTTCTTT.

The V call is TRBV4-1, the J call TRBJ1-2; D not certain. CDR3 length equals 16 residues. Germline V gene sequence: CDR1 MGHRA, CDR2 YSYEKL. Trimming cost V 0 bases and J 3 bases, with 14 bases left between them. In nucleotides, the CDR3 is TGCGCCAGCAGCCAAGATCTCCCCAGCAGGCACTATGGCTACACCTTC. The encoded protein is CASSQDLPSRHYGYTF.

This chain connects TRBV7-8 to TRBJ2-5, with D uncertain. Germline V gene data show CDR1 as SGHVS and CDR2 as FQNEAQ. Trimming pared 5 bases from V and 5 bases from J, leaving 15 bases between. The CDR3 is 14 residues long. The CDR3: CASSLQSGRETQYF. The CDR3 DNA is TGTGCCAGCAGCCTACAAAGTGGAAGGGAGACCCAGTACTTC.

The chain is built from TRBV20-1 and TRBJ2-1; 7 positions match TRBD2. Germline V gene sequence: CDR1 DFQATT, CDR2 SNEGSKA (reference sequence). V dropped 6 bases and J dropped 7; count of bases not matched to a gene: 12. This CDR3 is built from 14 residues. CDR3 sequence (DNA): TGCAGTGCCACTAAGCGGGGCTCTCGTAATGAGCAGTTCTTC. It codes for CSATKRGSRNEQFF.

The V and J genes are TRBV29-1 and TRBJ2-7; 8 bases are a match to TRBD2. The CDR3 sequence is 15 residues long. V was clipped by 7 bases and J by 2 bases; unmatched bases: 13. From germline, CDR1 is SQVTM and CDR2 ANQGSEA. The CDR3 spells CSAYLSGAGTYEQYF. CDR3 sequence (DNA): TGCAGCGCGTACCTTAGCGGGGCCGGGACCTACGAGCAGTACTTC.

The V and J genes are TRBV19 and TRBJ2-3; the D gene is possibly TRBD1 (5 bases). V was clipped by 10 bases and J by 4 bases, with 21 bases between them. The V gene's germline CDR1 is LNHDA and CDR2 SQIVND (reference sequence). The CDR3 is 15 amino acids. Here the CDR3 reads CATKQPGSKPDTQYF. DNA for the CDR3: TGTGCCACGAAACAACCAGGGTCCAAGCCAGATACGCAGTATTTT.

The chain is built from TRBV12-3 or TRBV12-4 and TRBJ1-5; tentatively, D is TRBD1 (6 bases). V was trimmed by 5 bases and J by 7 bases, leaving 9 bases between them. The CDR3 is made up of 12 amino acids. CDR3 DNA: TGTGCCAGCAGTCCAGGGGCACAGCCCCAGCATTTT. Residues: CASSPGAQPQHF.

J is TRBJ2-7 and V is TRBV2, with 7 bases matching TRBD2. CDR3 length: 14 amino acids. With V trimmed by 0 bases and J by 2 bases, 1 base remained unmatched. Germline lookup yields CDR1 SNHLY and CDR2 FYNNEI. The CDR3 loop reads CASSEAGGAYEQYF. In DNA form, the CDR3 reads TGTGCCAGCAGTGAAGCGGGGGGGGCCTACGAGCAGTACTTC.

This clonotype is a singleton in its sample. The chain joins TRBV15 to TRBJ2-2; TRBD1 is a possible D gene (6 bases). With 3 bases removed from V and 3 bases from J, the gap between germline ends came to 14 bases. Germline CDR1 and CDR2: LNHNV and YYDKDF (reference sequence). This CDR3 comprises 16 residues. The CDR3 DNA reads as TGTGCCACCAGCAGGGTACAGGGTGTGGACACCGGGGAGCTGTTTTTT. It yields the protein CATSRVQGVDTGELFF.